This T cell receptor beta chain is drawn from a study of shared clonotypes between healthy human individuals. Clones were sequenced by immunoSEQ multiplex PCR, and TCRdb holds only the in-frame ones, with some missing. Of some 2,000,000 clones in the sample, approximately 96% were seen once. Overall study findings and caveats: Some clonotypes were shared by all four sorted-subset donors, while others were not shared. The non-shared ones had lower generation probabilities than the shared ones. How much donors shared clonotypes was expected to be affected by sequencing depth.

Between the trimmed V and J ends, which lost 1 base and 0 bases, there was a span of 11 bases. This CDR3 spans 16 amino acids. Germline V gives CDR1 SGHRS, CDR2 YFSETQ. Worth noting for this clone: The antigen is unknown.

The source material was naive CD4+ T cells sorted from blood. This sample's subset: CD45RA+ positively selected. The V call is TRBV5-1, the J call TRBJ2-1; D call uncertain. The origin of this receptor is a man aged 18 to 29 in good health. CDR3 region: CASSLRLLSSYNEQFF. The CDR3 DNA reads TGCGCCAGCAGCTTGAGATTACTAAGCTCCTACAATGAGCAGTTCTTC.